Following are 13 T cell receptor beta chains from one sample sequenced in a study of blood T cells in healthy people across ages. Alongside a J-beta primer mix, a sample-barcoded 5' primer served in a second PCR lasting roughly 7 to 12 cycles. TCRdb fed the 5' RACE reads into MiXCR, producing one record per CDR3 protein. This table holds some 760,000 distinct CDR3 sequences, 25% found once. This sample was also put to use in a study of T cells of mothers and their children.

Sequencing was performed on blood. The receptors stem from a boy aged 5-17 years in good health.

This clonotype showed up just a few times. The V gene is TRBV6-6, the J gene TRBJ2-4; D is undetermined. V was pared by 6 bases and J by 3 bases, with 12 bases between. The CDR3 spans 14 residues. Germline assignment: CDR1 MNHNY and CDR2 SVGAGI (reference sequence). The CDR3 region has the DNA TGTGCCAGCAGATCACACTCGGGCAAAAACATTCAGTACTTC. Amino acid sequence: CASRSHSGKNIQYF.

In this sample, this clonotype turned up a few times. The chain combines TRBV4-2 with TRBJ2-5; perhaps TRBD2 as D (6 bases). Trimming removed 1 base from V and 1 base from J, with 13 bases in between. Germline V gene sequence: CDR1 LGHNA, CDR2 YNFKEQ. This CDR3 region has 16 residues. The CDR3, as DNA: TGTGCCAGCAGCCAAGTGGGCGGGACCGCCCAAGAGACCCAGTACTTC. Protein sequence: CASSQVGGTAQETQYF.

This chain joins TRBV5-5 and TRBJ2-1; 8 bases are shared with TRBD2. Germline V CDR1 and CDR2: SGHKS, YYEKEE (reference sequence). V lost 1 base and J lost 5; bases outside the gene matches: 5. The CDR3 runs to 15 residues. The CDR3 is CASSLLLADHNEQFF. CDR3 bases: TGTGCCAGCAGCTTGCTACTAGCGGACCACAATGAGCAGTTCTTC. The variable domain in full, completed from reference TRBV5-5 and TRBJ2-1, reads DAGVTQSPTHLIKTRGQQVTLRCSPISGHKSVSWYQQVLGQGPQFIFQYYEKEERGRGNFPDRFSARQFPNYSSELNVNALLLGDSALYLCASSLLLADHNEQFFGPGTRLTVL.

The chain employs TRBV14 and TRBJ2-1; D remains unclear. Per germline, CDR1 SGHDN and CDR2 FVKESK. The CDR3 runs to 14 residues. With 1 base removed from V and 3 bases from J, the gap between germline ends came to 7 bases. CDR3 sequence (DNA): TGTGCCAGCAGCCAAGTATCCCTCTACAATGAGCAGTTCTTC. Translation: CASSQVSLYNEQFF.

The chain joins TRBV5-1 to TRBJ2-1, with no clear D. Germline V lookup: CDR1 SGHRS, CDR2 YFSETQ. V was pared by 0 bases and J by 5 bases, with 9 bases between. There are 14 residues in the CDR3. This chain's CDR3 is CASSLGPRDNEQFF. CDR3 coding DNA: TGCGCCAGCAGCTTGGGGCCCCGGGACAATGAGCAGTTCTTC.

The CDR3 is CSATFRVGQPQHF. Written as DNA, the CDR3 is TGCAGTGCCACGTTCAGGGTCGGGCAGCCCCAGCATTTT. The chain employs TRBV20-1 and TRBJ1-5; a possible D gene is TRBD1 (5 bases). Germline CDR1 is DFQATT and CDR2 is SNEGSKA (reference sequence). The ends were cut back, 6 bases at V and 7 bases at J, with 16 bases in the middle. The CDR3 is 13 amino acids.

CDR3 coding DNA: TGTGCCAGCAGCTTAGACGGGACACATTCCTACAATGAGCAGTTCTTC. Protein sequence: CASSLDGTHSYNEQFF. This rearrangement joins TRBV7-9 to TRBJ2-1; D is perhaps TRBD1 (6 bases). Germline V gene sequence: CDR1 SEHNR, CDR2 FQNEAQ (reference sequence). V lost 1 base and J 1 base, leaving 11 bases between the germline ends. The CDR3 covers 16 residues.

The J gene is TRBJ2-3, the V gene TRBV10-3; 12 bases map to TRBD2. The CDR3 is 18 residues long. V was pared by 3 bases and J by 2 bases, with 9 bases of the junction left unmatched. Germline V gene sequence: CDR1 ENHRY, CDR2 SYGVKD. CDR3 DNA sequence: TGTGCCATCAGTGAAACTAGCGGGGGGTCAGCCTCCACAGATACGCAGTATTTT. Amino acids: CAISETSGGSASTDTQYF.

V is TRBV15 and J is TRBJ2-7, with unresolved D. Deletions cut 5 bases from V and 5 bases from J, with 10 bases between. Germline CDR1 and CDR2: LNHNV and YYDKDF (reference sequence). The CDR3 has 12 amino acids. The CDR3 bases are TGTGCCACCAGCGGCCTCCTGGACGAGCAGTACTTC. This encodes CATSGLLDEQYF.

This chain connects TRBV15 to TRBJ2-2; D possibly corresponds to TRBD1 (5 bases). The CDR3 extends over 15 amino acids. Per the germline V gene, CDR1 is LNHNV and CDR2 is YYDKDF (reference sequence). Trimming took off 1 base at V and 4 bases at J, with 10 bases between the two ends. This chain's CDR3 is CATSRARTLTGELFF. CDR3 nucleotides: TGTGCCACCAGCAGAGCGAGGACACTCACCGGGGAGCTGTTTTTT. The full variable domain, rest sourced from reference TRBV15 and TRBJ2-2, is DAMVIQNPRYQVTQFGKPVTLSCSQTLNHNVMYWYQQKSSQAPKLLFHYYDKDFNNEADTPDNFQSRRPNTSFCFLDIRSPGLGDTAMYLCATSRARTLTGELFFGEGSRLTVL.

The chain recombines TRBV7-9 with TRBJ2-7, with 7 bases identical to TRBD1. The V gene end was trimmed by 3 bases and the J gene end by 4 bases; junction bases not matched to a gene: 3. This CDR3 contains 13 residues. CDR1 is SEHNR and CDR2 is FQNEAQ in the germline V gene (reference sequence). CDR3 sequence (DNA): TGTGCCAGCAGCTTGACAGGGATGTACGAGCAGTACTTC. This encodes CASSLTGMYEQYF.

In this sample, this clonotype turned up a few times. The chain employs TRBV15 and TRBJ2-1, with 7 bases aligning to TRBD2. The germline V gene has CDR1 LNHNV and CDR2 YYDKDF (reference sequence). Losses at the gene ends were 7 bases for V and 4 bases for J; bases not matched to a gene: 7. This CDR3 is 14 amino acids long. In nucleotides, the CDR3 is TGTGCCACCACCCGGGGGGATGCGTACAATGAGCAGTTCTTC. Its translation: CATTRGDAYNEQFF.

In its sample, this clonotype was seen a few times. V and J are TRBV29-1 and TRBJ2-7; D is perhaps TRBD2 (6 bases). Per germline, CDR1 SQVTM and CDR2 ANQGSEA. V dropped 4 bases and J dropped 0 bases, with 16 bases sitting between them. The CDR3 totals 15 residues. CDR3 nucleotide sequence: TGCAGCGTTGCTCCTGCGGGGAAAAGCTCCTACGAGCAGTACTTC. Protein: CSVAPAGKSSYEQYF.